This T cell receptor (beta chain) is from a study of radiation and T cells in renal cell carcinoma. The study, taken as a whole, reports: In blood, top tumor clones expanded by 2 weeks, shrinking by 4.

Germline V gives CDR1 GTSNPN, CDR2 SVGIG (reference sequence). V was cut by 5 bases and J by 4 bases, with 6 bases left in between. The CDR3 sequence is 11 residues long. The repertoire was sequenced with immunoSEQ multiplex PCR; TCRdb's copy has only in-frame clones and lacks some. The data show 65,000 to 80,000 clones, 80% to 90% seen once. Time point of the sample: blood 2 weeks post-SBRT. Noted treatment: 15 Gy SBRT to primary tumor, nephrectomy 4 weeks later. The patient's renal cell carcinoma had clear cell pathology. There are a few counts of this clone. Its antigen is not identified. The rearrangement links TRBV30 to TRBJ1-3, with D possibly being TRBD1 (6 bases). The specimen was blood, collected from a patient whose treatment included radiotherapy and nephrectomy. The sequence came from a woman aged 45-65 years with renal cell carcinoma. The CDR3 reads CAWDRGNTIYF. For the CDR3, the DNA is TGTGCCTGGGACAGGGGAAACACCATATATTTT.